What follows are 10 T cell receptor beta chains derived from one specimen sequenced in a study of cytomegalovirus exposure and HLA in healthy donors. A multiplex PCR was run with 60 Vbeta primers and 13 Jbeta primers. Sequencing was performed with immunoSEQ multiplex PCR; in TCRdb, only in-frame clones are kept and a portion is missing. Among fewer than 90,000 clones listed, about 80% were seen once. The source material was PBMCs. These receptors were collected from a man aged 25-45 years in good health and CMV-seropositive.

V usage is TRBV4-3 and J usage is TRBJ2-7; tentatively, D is TRBD2 (6 bases). Germline CDR1 is LGHNA and CDR2 is YSLEER. The CDR3 loop spans 14 amino acids. V was pared by 1 base and J by 2 bases, with 9 bases between. The DNA of the CDR3 is TGCGCCAGCAGCCAAGCGCGGGGAACCTACGAGCAGTACTTC. Translation gives CASSQARGTYEQYF.

This clone showed up just once. The CDR3 nucleotides read TGTGCCAGCAGCCAAGAAGGGACAGCCAAAGAGACCCAGTACTTC. Amino acids: CASSQEGTAKETQYF. V usage is TRBV4-2 and J usage is TRBJ2-5; 7 bases match TRBD1. Germline CDR1 and CDR2: LGHNA and YNFKEQ. After removal of 0 bases from V and 3 bases from J, the junction contained 4 bases not matched to a gene. This CDR3 is 15 amino acids long.

The chain employs TRBV7-8 and TRBJ2-1; TRBD1 aligns across 8 bases. The CDR3 has 14 amino acids. From germline, CDR1 is SGHVS and CDR2 FQNEAQ. V lost 4 bases to trimming and J lost 5 bases; unmatched junction nucleotides: 4. The CDR3 DNA follows: TGTGCCAGCAGCTCCGGGACAGGTAACAATGAGCAGTTCTTC. Amino acids: CASSSGTGNNEQFF. Full variable domain (remainder filled in from reference TRBV7-8 and TRBJ2-1): GAGVSQSPRYKVAKRGQDVALRCDPISGHVSLFWYQQALGQGPEFLTYFQNEAQLDKSGLPSDRFFAERPEGSVSTLKIQRTQQEDSAVYLCASSSGTGNNEQFFGPGTRLTVL.

The chain joins TRBV7-2 to TRBJ1-2; 8 positions agree with TRBD1. Germline assignment: CDR1 SGHTA and CDR2 FQGNSA. Trimming cost V 5 bases and J 4 bases; bases outside gene matches: 3. The CDR3 runs to 13 residues. CDR3 loop: CASSPDRAYGYTF. CDR3 DNA: TGTGCCAGCAGCCCGGACAGGGCCTATGGCTACACCTTC.

This chain links TRBV6-5 with TRBJ2-7; D gene uncertain. This CDR3 is 13 amino acids long. The germline V and J ends were trimmed by 2 bases and 7 bases, with 12 bases remaining between them. The germline V gene has CDR1 MNHEY and CDR2 SVGAGI. In DNA, the CDR3 is TGTGCCAGCAGTTACGATGCCAACGGGGAGCAGTACTTC. Amino acids: CASSYDANGEQYF.

CDR3 sequence: CASRHRDTFNYGYTF. In nucleotides, the CDR3 is TGTGCCAGCAGGCACCGGGACACCTTCAACTATGGCTACACCTTC. The V gene is TRBV6-6, the J gene TRBJ1-2; the D gene is possibly TRBD1 (6 bases). CDR3 length: 15 residues. Trimming removed 6 bases at V and 2 bases at J, with 16 bases between. Germline V gives CDR1 MNHNY, CDR2 SVGAGI (reference sequence).

The chain employs TRBV6-1 and TRBJ2-1, with TRBD1 matching 9 bases. This CDR3 has 16 amino acids. Losses at the gene ends were 3 bases for V and 5 bases for J; bases not matched to a gene: 8. Germline V gene sequence: CDR1 MNHNS, CDR2 SASEGT. The CDR3 bases are TGTGCCAGCAGTGAGAACACCGGGACAGGGAACAATGAGCAGTTCTTC. Amino acids: CASSENTGTGNNEQFF.

V is TRBV6-5 and J is TRBJ2-5; the match to TRBD2 covers 8 bases. The germline V gene has CDR1 MNHEY and CDR2 SVGAGI. CDR3 length equals 16 residues. J lost 2 bases, V lost 2 bases, and 7 bases had no gene match. The CDR3, as DNA: TGTGCCAGCAGTTACCAAGCGGGGGTTTATCAAGAGACCCAGTACTTC. This codes for CASSYQAGVYQETQYF.

This chain uses TRBV14 with TRBJ1-1, with D perhaps matching TRBD1 (6 bases). From germline, CDR1 is SGHDN and CDR2 FVKESK. Deletions cut 1 base from V and 4 bases from J, with 16 bases between. The CDR3 has 16 residues. The DNA for the CDR3 is TGTGCCAGCAGCCAAGGAAGAACAGGGTGGGGCACTGAAGCTTTCTTT. This sequence encodes CASSQGRTGWGTEAFF.

This chain uses TRBV5-5 with TRBJ2-5; D not resolved. Trimming stripped 0 bases from V and 0 bases from J, with 9 bases between. The CDR3 is made up of 15 amino acids. The V gene's germline CDR1 is SGHKS and CDR2 YYEKEE (reference sequence). CDR3 coding DNA: TGTGCCAGCAGCTTGGTGGAGAACAACCAAGAGACCCAGTACTTC. Amino acids: CASSLVENNQETQYF.